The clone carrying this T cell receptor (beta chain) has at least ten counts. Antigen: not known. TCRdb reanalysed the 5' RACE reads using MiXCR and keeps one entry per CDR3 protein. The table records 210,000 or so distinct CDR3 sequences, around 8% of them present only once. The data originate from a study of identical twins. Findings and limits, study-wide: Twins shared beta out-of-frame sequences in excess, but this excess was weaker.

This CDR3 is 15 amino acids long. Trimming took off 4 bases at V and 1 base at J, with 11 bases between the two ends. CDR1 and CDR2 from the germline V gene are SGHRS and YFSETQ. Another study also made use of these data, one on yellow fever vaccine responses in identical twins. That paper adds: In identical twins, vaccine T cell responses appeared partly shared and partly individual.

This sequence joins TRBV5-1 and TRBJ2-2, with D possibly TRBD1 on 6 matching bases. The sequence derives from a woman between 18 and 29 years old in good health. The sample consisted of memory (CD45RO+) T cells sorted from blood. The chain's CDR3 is CASSPMDRNTGELFF. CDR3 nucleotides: TGCGCCAGCAGCCCCATGGACAGGAACACCGGGGAGCTGTTTTTT.